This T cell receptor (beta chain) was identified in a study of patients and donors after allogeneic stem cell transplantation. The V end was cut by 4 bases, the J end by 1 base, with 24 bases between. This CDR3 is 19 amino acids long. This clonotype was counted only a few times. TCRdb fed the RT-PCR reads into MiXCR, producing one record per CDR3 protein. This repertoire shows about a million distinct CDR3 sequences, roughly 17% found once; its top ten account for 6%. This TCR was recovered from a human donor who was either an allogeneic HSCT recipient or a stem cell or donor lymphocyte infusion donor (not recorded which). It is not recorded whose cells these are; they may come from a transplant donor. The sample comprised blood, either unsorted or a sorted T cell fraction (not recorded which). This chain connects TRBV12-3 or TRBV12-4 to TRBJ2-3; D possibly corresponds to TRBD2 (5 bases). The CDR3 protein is CASSSTRRGFGVGTDTQYF. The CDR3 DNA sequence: TGTGCCAGCAGTTCCACCCGCCGGGGTTTTGGCGTGGGCACAGATACGCAGTATTTT.